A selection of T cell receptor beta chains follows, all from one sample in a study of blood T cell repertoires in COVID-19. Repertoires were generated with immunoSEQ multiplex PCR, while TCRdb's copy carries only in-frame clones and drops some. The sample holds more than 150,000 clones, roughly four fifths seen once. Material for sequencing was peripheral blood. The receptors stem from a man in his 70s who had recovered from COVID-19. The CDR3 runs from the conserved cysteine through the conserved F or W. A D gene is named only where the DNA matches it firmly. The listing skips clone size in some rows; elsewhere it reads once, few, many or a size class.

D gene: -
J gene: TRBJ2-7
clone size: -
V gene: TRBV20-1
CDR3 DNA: TGCAGTGCTCTTACAGCCTACGAGCAGTACTTC
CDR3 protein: CSALTAYEQYF

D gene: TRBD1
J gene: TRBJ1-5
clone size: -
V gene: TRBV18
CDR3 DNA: TGTGCCAGCTCAACGGGACAGGGAGAACAGCCCCAGCATTTT
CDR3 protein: CASSTGQGEQPQHF

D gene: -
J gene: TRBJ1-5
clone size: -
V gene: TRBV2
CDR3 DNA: TGTGCCAGCAGTGTGGGCACCTATAGCAATCAGCCCCAGCATTTT
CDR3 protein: CASSVGTYSNQPQHF

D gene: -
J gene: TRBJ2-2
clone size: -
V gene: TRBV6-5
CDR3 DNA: TGTGCCAGCAGTTTAGACCGGGCCGGGGAGCTGTTTTTT
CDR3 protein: CASSLDRAGELFF

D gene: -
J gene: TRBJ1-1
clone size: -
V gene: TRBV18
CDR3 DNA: TGTGCCAGCTCACCGGCCGGGAAGAACACTGAAGCTTTCTTT
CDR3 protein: CASSPAGKNTEAFF

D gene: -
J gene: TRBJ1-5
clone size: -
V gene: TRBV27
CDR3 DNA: TGTGCCAGCAGTTATTCAGGGTCCTCGGGTCCCCAGCATTTT
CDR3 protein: CASSYSGSSGPQHF

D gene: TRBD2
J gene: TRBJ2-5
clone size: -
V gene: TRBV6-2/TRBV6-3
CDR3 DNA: TGTGCCAGCAGCATTCTAGCGGGAGTCCCAGAGACCCAGTACTTC
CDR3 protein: CASSILAGVPETQYF

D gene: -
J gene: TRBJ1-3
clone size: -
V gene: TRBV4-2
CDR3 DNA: TGTGCCAGCAGCCAAGCATCCCAGGTCTCTGGAAACACCATATATTTT
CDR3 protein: CASSQASQVSGNTIYF

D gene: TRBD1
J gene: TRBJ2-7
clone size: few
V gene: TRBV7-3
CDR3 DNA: TGTGCCAGCAGCTCCTGGGACAGGGGACTCTACGAGCAGTACTTC
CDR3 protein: CASSSWDRGLYEQYF

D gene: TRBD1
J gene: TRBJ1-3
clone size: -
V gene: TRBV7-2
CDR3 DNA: TGTGCCAGCAGCTCCTGGACAGGGGGCTCGGGAAACACCATATATTTT
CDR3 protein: CASSSWTGGSGNTIYF

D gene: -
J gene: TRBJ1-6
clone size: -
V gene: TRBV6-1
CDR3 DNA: TGTGCCAGCAGTGAACTAGGACAGATCTATAATTCACCCCTCCACTTT
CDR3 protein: CASSELGQIYNSPLHF

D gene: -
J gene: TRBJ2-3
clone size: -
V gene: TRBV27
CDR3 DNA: TGTGCCAGCAGTTTGAAGTTTACGGGAGAAGTAGATACGCAGTATTTT
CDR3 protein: CASSLKFTGEVDTQYF

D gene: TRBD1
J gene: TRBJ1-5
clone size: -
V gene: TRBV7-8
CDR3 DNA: TGTGCCAGCAGCTTAGGTCGGGACAGGGGCTATCAGCCCCAGCATTTT
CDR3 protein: CASSLGRDRGYQPQHF

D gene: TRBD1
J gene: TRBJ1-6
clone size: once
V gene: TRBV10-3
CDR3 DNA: TGTGCCATCAGTGACATCCGGGGGACAGATTATAATTCACCCCTCCACTTT
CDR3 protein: CAISDIRGTDYNSPLHF

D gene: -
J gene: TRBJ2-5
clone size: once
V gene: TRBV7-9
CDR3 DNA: TGTGCCAGCAGCCCACGCAGGGTGGGCCTGGAGACCCAGTACTTC
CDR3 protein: CASSPRRVGLETQYF

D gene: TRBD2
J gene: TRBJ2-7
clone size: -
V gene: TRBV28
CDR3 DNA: TGTGCCAGCAGCCTGGGACTAGCGGGAGCTAACGAGCAGTACTTC
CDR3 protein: CASSLGLAGANEQYF

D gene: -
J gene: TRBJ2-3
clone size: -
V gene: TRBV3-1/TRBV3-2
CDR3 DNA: TGTGCCAGCAGCCAGAGGAGTCGGGCAGATACGCAGTATTTT
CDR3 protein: CASSQRSRADTQYF

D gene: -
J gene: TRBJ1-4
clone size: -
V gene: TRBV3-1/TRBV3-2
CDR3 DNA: TGTGCCAGCAGCCCAACTGCAACTAATGAAAAACTGTTTTTT
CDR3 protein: CASSPTATNEKLFF

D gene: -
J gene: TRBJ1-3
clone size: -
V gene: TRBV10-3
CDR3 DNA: TGTGCCATCAGTGAATCAGGGCCCGGCTCTGGAAACACCATATATTTT
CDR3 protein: CAISESGPGSGNTIYF

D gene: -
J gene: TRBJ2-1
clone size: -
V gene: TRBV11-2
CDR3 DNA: TGTGCCAGCAGCCCGTCTAGGGGCAATGAGCAGTTCTTC
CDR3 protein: CASSPSRGNEQFF

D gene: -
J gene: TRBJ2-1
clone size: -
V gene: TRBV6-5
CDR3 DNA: TGTGCCAGCGGGATGGTAGAGCCGGGGGTTGAGCAGTTCTTC
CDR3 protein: CASGMVEPGVEQFF

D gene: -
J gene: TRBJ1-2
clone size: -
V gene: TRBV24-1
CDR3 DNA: TGTGCCACCAGTTCGGACAGCACTCACTATGGCTACACCTTC
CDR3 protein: CATSSDSTHYGYTF

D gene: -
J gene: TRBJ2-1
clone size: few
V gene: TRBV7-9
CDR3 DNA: TGTGCCAGCAGCTTAGCAGCGGGTGAGCAGTTCTTC
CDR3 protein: CASSLAAGEQFF

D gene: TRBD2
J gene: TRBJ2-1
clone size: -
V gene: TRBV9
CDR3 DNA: TGTGCCAGCAGCGGCGGTAGCGGGAGGGCTGAGCAGTTCTTC
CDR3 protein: CASSGGSGRAEQFF

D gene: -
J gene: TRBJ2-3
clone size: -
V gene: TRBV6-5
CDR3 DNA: TGTGCCAGCAGTTACTCGGCGGTCGGCACAGATACGCAGTATTTT
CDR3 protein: CASSYSAVGTDTQYF

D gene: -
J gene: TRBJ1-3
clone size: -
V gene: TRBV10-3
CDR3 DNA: TGTGCCATCAACAGCCACTCTGGAAACACCATATATTTT
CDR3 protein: CAINSHSGNTIYF

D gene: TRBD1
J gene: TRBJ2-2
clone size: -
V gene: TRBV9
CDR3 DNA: TGTGCCAGCAGCAAAAATTGGGACAGCGGGGAGCTGTTTTTT
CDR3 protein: CASSKNWDSGELFF

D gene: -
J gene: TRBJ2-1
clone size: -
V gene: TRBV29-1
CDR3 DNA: TGCAGCGAGGGTAGTTACAATGAGCAGTTCTTC
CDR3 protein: CSEGSYNEQFF

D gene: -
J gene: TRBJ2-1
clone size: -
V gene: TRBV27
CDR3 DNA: TGTGCCAGCAGTTTAAGTAACGGGAGTGGCAATGAGCAGTTCTTC
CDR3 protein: CASSLSNGSGNEQFF

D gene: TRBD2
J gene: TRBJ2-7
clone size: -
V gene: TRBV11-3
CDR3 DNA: TGTGCCAGCAGCTTAAGCGGGAGCTACGAGCAGTACTTC
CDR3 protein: CASSLSGSYEQYF

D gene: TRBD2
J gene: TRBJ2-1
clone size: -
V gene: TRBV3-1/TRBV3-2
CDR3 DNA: TGTGCCAGCAGCCCCCAGCGGGAGGGGTTGAATGAGCAGTTCTTC
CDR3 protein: CASSPQREGLNEQFF

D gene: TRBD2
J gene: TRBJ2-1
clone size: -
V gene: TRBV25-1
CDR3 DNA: TGTGCCAGTTCACTAGCGGGAGGGCCGAGGGAGCAGTTCTTC
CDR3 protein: CASSLAGGPREQFF

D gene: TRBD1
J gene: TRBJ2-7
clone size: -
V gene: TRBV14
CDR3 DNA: TGTGCCAGCAGCCAAGTGGGGACAGGCCTTAGCTCCTACGAGCAGTACTTC
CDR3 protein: CASSQVGTGLSSYEQYF

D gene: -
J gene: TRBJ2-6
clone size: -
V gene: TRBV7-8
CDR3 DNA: TGTGCCAGCAGCTGGACACCGGAAGACTCTGGGGCCAACGTCCTGACTTTC
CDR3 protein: CASSWTPEDSGANVLTF

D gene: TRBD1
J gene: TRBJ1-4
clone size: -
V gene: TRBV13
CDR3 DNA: TGTGCCAGCAGCCAGAGAGAGGGGGCTGGTAATGAAAAACTGTTTTTT
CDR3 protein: CASSQREGAGNEKLFF

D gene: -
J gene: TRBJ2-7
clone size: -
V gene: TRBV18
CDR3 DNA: TGTGCCAGCTCGAACCAAGGGGCAGAGCAGTACTTC
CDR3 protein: CASSNQGAEQYF

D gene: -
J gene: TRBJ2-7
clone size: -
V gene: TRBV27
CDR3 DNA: TGTGCCAGCAGTGAAGGGGCTTTCCACGAGCAGTACTTC
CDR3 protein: CASSEGAFHEQYF

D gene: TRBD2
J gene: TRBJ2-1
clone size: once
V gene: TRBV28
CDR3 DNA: TGTGCCAGCAGTTTAGGTAGCGGGGTTTACAATGAGCAGTTCTTC
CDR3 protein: CASSLGSGVYNEQFF

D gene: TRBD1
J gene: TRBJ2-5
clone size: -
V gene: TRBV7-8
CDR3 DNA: TGTGCCAGCAGCCCTCCGGACAGGGGGCGAGAGACCCAGTACTTC
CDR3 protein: CASSPPDRGRETQYF

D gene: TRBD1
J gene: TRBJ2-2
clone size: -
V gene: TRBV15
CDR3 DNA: TGTGCCACCAGCGATCCCGGGACAGGGGCTATTGCCACCGGGGAGCTGTTTTTT
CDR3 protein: CATSDPGTGAIATGELFF

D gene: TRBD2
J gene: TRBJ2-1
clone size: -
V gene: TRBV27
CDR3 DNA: TGTGCCGCCCGGGGGGGCGGGAGGTCTAATGAGCAGTTCTTC
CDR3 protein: CAARGGGRSNEQFF

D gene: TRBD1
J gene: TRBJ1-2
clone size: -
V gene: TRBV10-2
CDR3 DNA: TGCGCCAGCAGTCGTCGCGACAGGGAGCTGGATGGCTACACCTTC
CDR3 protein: CASSRRDRELDGYTF

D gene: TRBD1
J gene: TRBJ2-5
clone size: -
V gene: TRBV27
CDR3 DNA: TGTGCCAGCAGTTTGACAGGGTCCGAGACCCAGTACTTC
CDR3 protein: CASSLTGSETQYF

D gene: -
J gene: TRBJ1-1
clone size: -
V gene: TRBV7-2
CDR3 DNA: TGTGCCAGCAGCTTAAACGGTATGAACACTGAAGCTTTCTTT
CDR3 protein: CASSLNGMNTEAFF

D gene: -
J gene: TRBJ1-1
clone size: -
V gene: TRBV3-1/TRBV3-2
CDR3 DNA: TGTGCCAGCAGCCAAGGACAGATGAACACTGAAGCTTTCTTT
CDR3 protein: CASSQGQMNTEAFF

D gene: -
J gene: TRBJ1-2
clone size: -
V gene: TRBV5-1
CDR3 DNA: TGCGCCAGCAGCGAGGTTGGTGGCTACACCTTC
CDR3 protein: CASSEVGGYTF

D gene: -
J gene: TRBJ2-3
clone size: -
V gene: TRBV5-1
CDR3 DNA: TGCGCCAGCAGCTCGACACTAGATACGCAGTATTTT
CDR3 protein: CASSSTLDTQYF

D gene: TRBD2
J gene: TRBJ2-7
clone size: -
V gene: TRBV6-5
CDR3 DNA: TGTGCCACCCTAGGACTAGCGGGAGACGAGCAGTACTTC
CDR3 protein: CATLGLAGDEQYF

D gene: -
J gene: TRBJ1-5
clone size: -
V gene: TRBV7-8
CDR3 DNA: TGTGCCAGCAGCTTGGGGGCTGAGGGGATCAATCAGCCCCAGCATTTT
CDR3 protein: CASSLGAEGINQPQHF

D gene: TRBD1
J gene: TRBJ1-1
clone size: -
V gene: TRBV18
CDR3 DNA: TGTGCCAGCTCACCGATGGAGGGACAGGGGACGCTCCTAGGTACTGAAGCTTTCTTT
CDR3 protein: CASSPMEGQGTLLGTEAFF

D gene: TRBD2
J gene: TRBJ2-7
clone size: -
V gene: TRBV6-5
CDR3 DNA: TGTGCCAGCAGTTGGGGGACTAGCGGCTACGAGCAGTACTTC
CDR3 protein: CASSWGTSGYEQYF

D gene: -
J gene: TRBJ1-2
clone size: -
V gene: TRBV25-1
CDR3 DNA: TGTGCCAGCAGTAAGAACAGGCAAGCGGGCTACACCTTC
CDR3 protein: CASSKNRQAGYTF

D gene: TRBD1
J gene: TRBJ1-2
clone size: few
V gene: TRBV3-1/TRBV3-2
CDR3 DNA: TGTGCCAGCAGCTGGACAGGGGATGGCTACACCTTC
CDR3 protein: CASSWTGDGYTF

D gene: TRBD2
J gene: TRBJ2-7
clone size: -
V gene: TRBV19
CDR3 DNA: TGTGCCAGTACCCCTAGCGGCAGCTCCTACGAGCAGTACTTC
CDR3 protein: CASTPSGSSYEQYF

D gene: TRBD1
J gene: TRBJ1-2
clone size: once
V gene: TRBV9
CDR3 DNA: TGTGCCAGCAGCTCAGCTGTCACAGGGGTTTATGGCTACACCTTC
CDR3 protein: CASSSAVTGVYGYTF

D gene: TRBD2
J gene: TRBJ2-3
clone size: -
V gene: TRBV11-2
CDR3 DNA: TGTGCCAGCAGCTTAGATCTACTAGCGGGCCTCACAGATACGCAGTATTTT
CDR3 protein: CASSLDLLAGLTDTQYF

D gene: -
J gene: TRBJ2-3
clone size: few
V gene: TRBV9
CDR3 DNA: TGTGCCAGCAGCGTAGGTGCGGATACGCAGTATTTT
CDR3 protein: CASSVGADTQYF

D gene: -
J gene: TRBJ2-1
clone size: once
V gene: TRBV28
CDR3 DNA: TGTGCCAGCAGTTACACGCAGTTCTTC
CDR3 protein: CASSYTQFF

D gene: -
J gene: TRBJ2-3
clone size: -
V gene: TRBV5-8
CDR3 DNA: TGTGCCAGCAGCTTGGATACTAGTCGGACAGATACGCAGTATTTT
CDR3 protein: CASSLDTSRTDTQYF

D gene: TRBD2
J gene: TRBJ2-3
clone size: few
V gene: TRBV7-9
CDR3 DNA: TGTGCCAGCGCGAGGGCGGGAGGGCCATTAGATACGCAGTATTTT
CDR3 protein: CASARAGGPLDTQYF